This T cell receptor beta chain was profiled in a study of cytomegalovirus exposure and HLA in healthy donors. The germline V gene encodes CDR1 GTSNPN and CDR2 SVGIG (reference sequence). The V gene end was trimmed by 8 bases and the J gene end by 2 bases; junction bases not matched to a gene: 13. The CDR3 has 15 residues. 13 Jbeta primers and 60 Vbeta primers were used for the PCR. Generated by immunoSEQ multiplex PCR, the TCRdb table keeps only in-frame clones and is missing some. The sample includes 65,000 to 90,000 clones. Sequencing was carried out using PBMCs. The chain uses TRBV30 and TRBJ1-1; 8 bases map to TRBD1. The clonotype comes from a female donor in good health and CMV-seropositive. The CDR3 protein is CAGETQGAGNTEAFF. The CDR3 nucleotides are TGTGCCGGGGAAACTCAGGGGGCAGGAAACACTGAAGCTTTCTTT.